This T cell receptor beta chain was sequenced in a study of naive and memory T cell subsets. Germline lookup yields CDR1 MNHNY and CDR2 SVGAGI (reference sequence). Germline trimming cut 7 bases from V and 1 base from J; bases unmatched to any gene: 4. This CDR3 has 13 amino acids. The treatment denotes: skin biopsy from PPD injection site in Mantoux-positive individual. An oligonucleotide containing a UMI was ligated to the 3' end of TCR cDNA. Four PCR rounds used nested alpha and beta constant region primers plus the SP2 primer. Each CDR3 protein is one row after TCRdb ran MiXCR on the UMI-ligation and nested PCR reads. The table records approximately 21,000 distinct CDR3 sequences, about 6.4% of them present only once. This clonotype came up many times.

The specimen comprised skin, sampled from a tuberculin skin test site. The clonotype originates from an adult in good health. The rearrangement links TRBV6-6 to TRBJ2-7; 7 nucleotides agree with TRBD1. The CDR3 nucleotides are TGTGCCAGCACGGGACAGACTTCCTACGAGCAGTACTTC. It encodes CASTGQTSYEQYF.